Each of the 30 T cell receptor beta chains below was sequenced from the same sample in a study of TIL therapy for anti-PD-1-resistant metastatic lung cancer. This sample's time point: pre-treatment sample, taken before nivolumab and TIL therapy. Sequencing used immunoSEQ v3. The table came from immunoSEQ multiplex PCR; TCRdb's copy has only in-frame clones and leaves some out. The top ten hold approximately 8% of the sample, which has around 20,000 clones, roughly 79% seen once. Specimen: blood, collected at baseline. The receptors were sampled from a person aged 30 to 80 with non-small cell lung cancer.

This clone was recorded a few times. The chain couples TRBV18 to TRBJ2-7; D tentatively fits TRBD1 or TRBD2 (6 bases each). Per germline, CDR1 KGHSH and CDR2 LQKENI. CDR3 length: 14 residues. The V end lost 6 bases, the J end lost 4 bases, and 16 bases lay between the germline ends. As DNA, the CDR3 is TGTGCCAGCTCGAGGGGGGCAGGGACGTACGAGCAGTACTTC. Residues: CASSRGAGTYEQYF.

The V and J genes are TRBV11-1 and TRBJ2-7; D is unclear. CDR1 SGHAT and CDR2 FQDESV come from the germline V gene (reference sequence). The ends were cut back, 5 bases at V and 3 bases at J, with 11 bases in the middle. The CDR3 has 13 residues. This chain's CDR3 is CASSRGRNYEQYF. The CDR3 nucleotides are TGTGCCAGCAGCCGAGGACGGAACTACGAGCAGTACTTC.

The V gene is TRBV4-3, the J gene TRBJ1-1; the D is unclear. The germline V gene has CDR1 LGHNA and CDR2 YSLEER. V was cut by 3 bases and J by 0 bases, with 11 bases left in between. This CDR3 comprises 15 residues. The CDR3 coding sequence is TGCGCCAGCAGCCAGTTGTGGGGTATGAACACTGAAGCTTTCTTT. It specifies CASSQLWGMNTEAFF.

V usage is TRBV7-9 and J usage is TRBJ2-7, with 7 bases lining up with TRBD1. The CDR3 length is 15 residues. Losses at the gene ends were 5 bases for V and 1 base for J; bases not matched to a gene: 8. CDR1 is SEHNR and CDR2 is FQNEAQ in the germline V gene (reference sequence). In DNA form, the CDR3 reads TGTGCCAGCAGCAGTGGGACAGCCCTTTCCTACGAGCAGTACTTC. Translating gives CASSSGTALSYEQYF.

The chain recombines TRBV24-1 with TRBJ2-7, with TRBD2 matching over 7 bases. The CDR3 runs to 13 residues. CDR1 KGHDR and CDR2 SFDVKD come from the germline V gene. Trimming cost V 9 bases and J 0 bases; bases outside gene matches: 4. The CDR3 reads CATGGGTSYEQYF. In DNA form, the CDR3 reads TGTGCCACCGGGGGAGGGACCTCCTACGAGCAGTACTTC.

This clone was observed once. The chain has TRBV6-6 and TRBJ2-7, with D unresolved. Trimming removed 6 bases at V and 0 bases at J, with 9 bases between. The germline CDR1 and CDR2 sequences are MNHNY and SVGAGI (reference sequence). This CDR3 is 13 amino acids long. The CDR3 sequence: CASRDPGSYEQYF. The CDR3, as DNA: TGTGCCAGCAGGGACCCAGGCTCCTACGAGCAGTACTTC.

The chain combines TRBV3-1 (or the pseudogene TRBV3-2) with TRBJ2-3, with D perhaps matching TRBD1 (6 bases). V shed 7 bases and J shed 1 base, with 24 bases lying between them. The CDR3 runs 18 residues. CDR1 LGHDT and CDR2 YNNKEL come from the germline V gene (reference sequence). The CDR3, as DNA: TGTGCCAGCACCCTGTACTCCCCCTCAGGGGTTGGCACAGATACGCAGTATTTT. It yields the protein CASTLYSPSGVGTDTQYF.

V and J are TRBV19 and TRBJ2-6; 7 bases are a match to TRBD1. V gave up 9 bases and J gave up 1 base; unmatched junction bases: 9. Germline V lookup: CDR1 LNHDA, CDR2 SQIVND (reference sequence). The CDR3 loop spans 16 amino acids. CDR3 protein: CASPQGETSGANVLTF. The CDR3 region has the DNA TGTGCCAGCCCCCAGGGGGAAACATCTGGGGCCAACGTCCTGACTTTC.

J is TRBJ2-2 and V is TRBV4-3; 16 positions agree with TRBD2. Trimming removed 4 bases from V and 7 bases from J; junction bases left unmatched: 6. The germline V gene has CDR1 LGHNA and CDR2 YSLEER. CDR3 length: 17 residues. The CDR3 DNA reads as TGCGCCAGCAGCCGAGGGACTAGCGGGGGGGCCGGCGGGGAGCTGTTTTTT. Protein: CASSRGTSGGAGGELFF.

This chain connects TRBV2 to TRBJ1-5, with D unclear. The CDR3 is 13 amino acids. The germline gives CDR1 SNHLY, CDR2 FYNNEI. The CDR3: CAGKGDSNQPQHF. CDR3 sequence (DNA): TGTGCTGGGAAGGGAGATAGCAATCAGCCCCAGCATTTT.

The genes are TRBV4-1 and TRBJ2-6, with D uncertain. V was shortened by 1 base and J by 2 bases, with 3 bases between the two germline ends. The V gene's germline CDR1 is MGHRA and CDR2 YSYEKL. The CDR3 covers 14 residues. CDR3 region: CASSQGAGANVLTF. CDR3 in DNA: TGCGCCAGCAGCCAAGGGGCTGGGGCCAACGTCCTGACTTTC.

For the CDR3, the DNA is TGTGCCAGCAGCCGCTACGAGCAGTACTTC. It yields the protein CASSRYEQYF. The V gene is TRBV28, the J gene TRBJ2-7; D remains ambiguous. Per the germline V gene, CDR1 is MDHEN and CDR2 is SYDVKM. CDR3 length equals 10 residues. Deletions cut 6 bases from V and 3 bases from J, with 3 bases between. The full variable domain, completed using reference TRBV28 and TRBJ2-7, is DVKVTQSSRYLVKRTGEKVFLECVQDMDHENMFWYRQDPGLGLRLIYFSYDVKMKEKGDIPEGYSVSREKKERFSLILESASTNQTSMYLCASSRYEQYFGPGTRLTVT.

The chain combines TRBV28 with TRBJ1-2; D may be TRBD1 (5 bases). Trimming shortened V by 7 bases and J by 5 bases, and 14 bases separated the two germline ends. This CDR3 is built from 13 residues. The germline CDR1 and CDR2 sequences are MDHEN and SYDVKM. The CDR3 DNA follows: TGTGCCAGCACCAGATTTCGGGGGTATGGCTACACCTTC. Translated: CASTRFRGYGYTF.

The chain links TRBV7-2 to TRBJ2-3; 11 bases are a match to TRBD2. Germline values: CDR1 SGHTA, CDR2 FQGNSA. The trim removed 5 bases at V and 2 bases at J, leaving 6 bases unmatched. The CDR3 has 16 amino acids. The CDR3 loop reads CASSKRLAGLTDTQYF. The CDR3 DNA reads TGTGCCAGCAGCAAGAGACTAGCGGGGCTCACAGATACGCAGTATTTT.

This chain's CDR3 is CASSSQGYEQYF. For the CDR3, the DNA is TGTGCCAGTAGTTCGCAGGGATACGAGCAGTACTTC. V usage is TRBV19 and J usage is TRBJ2-7; TRBD1 might be the D (5 bases). Germline V lookup: CDR1 LNHDA, CDR2 SQIVND (reference sequence). V dropped 5 bases and J dropped 4 bases, with 9 bases sitting between them. This CDR3 has 12 amino acids.

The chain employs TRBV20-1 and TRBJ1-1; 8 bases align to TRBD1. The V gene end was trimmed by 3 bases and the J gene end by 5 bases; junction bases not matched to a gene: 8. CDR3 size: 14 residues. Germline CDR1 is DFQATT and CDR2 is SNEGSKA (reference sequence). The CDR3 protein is CSASSQGAGTEAFF. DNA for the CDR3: TGCAGTGCTAGTTCCCAGGGGGCTGGAACTGAAGCTTTCTTT.

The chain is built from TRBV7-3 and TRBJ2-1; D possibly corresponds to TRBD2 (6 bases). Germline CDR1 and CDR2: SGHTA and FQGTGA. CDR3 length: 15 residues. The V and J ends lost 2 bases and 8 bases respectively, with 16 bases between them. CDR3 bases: TGTGCCAGCAGCTTAGATGGGACTCCCACCTATGAGCAGTTCTTC. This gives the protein CASSLDGTPTYEQFF.

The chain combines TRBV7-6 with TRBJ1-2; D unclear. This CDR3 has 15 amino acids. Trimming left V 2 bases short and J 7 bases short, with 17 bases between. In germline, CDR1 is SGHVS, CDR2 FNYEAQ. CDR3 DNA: TGTGCCAGCAGCTTAACCTCTACAGCGCCGAGTGGCTACACCTTC. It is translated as CASSLTSTAPSGYTF.

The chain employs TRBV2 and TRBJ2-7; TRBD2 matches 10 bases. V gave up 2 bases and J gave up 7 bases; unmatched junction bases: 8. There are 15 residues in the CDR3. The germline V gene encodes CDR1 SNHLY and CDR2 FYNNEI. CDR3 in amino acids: CASSEPLAGEREQYF. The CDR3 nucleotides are TGTGCCAGCAGTGAACCCCTAGCGGGAGAGCGGGAGCAGTACTTC.

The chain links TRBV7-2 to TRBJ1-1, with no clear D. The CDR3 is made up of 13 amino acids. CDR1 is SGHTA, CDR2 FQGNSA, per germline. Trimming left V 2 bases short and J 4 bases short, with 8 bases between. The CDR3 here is CASSLSYGTEAFF. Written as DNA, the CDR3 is TGTGCCAGCAGCTTATCGTACGGCACTGAAGCTTTCTTT.

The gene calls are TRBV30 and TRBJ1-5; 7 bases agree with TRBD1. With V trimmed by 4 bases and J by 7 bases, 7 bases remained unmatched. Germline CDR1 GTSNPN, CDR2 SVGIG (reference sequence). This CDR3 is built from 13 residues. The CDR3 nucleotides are TGTGCCTGGACTAAGACAGGGACCCAGCCCCAGCATTTT. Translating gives CAWTKTGTQPQHF.

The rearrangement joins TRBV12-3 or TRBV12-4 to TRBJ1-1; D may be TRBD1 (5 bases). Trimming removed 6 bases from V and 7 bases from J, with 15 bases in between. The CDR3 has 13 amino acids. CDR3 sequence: CASSRTHRVEAFF. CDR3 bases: TGTGCCAGCAGCCGGACACACCGGGTTGAAGCTTTCTTT.

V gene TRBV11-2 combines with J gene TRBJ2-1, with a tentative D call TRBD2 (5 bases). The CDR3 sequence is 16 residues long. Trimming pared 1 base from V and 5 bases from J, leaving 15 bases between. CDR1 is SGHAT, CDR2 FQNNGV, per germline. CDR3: CASSLGEIAFHNEQFF. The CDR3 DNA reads TGTGCCAGCAGCTTAGGAGAAATAGCGTTCCACAATGAGCAGTTCTTC. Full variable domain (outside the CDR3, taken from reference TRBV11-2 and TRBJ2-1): EAGVAQSPRYKIIEKRQSVAFWCNPISGHATLYWYQQILGQGPKLLIQFQNNGVVDDSQLPKDRFSAERLKGVDSTLKIQPAKLEDSAVYLCASSLGEIAFHNEQFFGPGTRLTVL.

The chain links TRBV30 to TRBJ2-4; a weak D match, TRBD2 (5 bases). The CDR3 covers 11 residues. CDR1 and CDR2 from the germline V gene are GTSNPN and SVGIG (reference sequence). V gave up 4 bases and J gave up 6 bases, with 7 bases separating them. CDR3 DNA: TGTGCCTGGACGCGGGCAAACATTCAGTACTTC. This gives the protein CAWTRANIQYF.

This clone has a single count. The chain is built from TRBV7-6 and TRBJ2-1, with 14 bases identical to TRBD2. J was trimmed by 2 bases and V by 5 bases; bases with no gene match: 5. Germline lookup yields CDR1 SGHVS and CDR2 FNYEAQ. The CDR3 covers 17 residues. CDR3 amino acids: CASSLTSGGGPYNEQFF. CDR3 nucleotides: TGTGCCAGCAGCCTGACTAGCGGGGGGGGGCCCTACAATGAGCAGTTCTTC. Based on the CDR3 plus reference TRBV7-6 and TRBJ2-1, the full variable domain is GAGVSQSPRYKVTKRGQDVALRCDPISGHVSLYWYRQALGQGPEFLTYFNYEAQQDKSGLPNDRFSAERPEGSISTLTIQRTEQRDSAMYRCASSLTSGGGPYNEQFFGPGTRLTVL.

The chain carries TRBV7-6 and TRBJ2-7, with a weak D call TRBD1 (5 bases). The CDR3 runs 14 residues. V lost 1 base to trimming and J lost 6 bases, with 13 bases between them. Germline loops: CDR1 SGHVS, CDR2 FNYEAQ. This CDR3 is CASSLDGAEIEQYF. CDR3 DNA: TGTGCCAGCAGCTTAGATGGGGCCGAGATCGAGCAGTACTTC.

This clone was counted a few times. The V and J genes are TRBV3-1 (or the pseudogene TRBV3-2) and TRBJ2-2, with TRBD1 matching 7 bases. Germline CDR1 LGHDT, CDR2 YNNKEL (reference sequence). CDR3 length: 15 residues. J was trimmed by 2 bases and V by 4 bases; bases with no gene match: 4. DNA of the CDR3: TGTGCCAGCAGCCCATACAGGGGAAACACCGGGGAGCTGTTTTTT. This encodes CASSPYRGNTGELFF.

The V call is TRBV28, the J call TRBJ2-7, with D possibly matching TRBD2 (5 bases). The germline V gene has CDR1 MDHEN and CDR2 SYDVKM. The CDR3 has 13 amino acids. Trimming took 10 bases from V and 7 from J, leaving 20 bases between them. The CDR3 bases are TGTGCCACCCAAGGGAGATACTATGGGGAGCAGTACTTC. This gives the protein CATQGRYYGEQYF.

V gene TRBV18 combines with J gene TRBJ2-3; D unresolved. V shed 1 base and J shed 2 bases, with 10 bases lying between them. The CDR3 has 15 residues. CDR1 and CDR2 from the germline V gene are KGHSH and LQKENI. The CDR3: CASSPQPGTTDTQYF. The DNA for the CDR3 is TGTGCCAGCTCACCACAGCCCGGCACCACAGATACGCAGTATTTT.

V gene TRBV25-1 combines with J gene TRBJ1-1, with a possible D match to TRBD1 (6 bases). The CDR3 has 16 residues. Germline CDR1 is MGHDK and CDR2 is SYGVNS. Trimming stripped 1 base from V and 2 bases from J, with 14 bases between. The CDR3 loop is CASSELGGGVNTEAFF. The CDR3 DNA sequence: TGTGCCAGCAGTGAATTGGGAGGGGGGGTAAACACTGAAGCTTTCTTT.